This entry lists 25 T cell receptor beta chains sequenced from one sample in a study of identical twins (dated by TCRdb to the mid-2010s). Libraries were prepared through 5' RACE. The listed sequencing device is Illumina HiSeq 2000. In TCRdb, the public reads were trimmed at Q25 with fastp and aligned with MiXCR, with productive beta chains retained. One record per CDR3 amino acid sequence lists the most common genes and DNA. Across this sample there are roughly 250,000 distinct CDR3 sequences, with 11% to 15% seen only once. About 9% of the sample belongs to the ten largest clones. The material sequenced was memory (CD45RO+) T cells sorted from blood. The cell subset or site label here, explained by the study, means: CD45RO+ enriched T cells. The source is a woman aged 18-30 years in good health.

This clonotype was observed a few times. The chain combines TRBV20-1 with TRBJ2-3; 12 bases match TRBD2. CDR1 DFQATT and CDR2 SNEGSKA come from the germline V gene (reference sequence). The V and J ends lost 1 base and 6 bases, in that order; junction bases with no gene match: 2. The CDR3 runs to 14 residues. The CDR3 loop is CSARGLAGADTQYF. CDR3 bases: TGCAGTGCTAGAGGACTAGCGGGGGCTGATACGCAGTATTTT.

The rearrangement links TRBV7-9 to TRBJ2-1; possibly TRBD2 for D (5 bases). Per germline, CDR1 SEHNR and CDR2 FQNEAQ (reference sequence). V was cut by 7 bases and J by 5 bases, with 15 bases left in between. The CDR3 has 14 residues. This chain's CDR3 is CASNRDPFDNEQFF. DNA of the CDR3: TGTGCCAGCAACCGGGATCCCTTTGACAATGAGCAGTTCTTC.

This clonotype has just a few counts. As DNA, the CDR3 is TGTGCCAGCAGCACCGGGGACACGGCTAATTACGAGCAGTACTTC. Its translation is CASSTGDTANYEQYF. This chain uses TRBV9 with TRBJ2-7, with D possibly matching TRBD1 (6 bases). The V end was cut by 4 bases, the J end by 4 bases, with 18 bases between. Germline loops: CDR1 SGDLS, CDR2 YYNGEE. There are 15 residues in the CDR3.

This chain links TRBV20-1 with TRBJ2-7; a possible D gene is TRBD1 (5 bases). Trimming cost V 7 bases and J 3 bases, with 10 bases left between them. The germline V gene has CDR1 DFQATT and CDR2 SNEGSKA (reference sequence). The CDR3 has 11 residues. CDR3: CSVKTDYEQYF. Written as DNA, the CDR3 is TGCAGTGTCAAGACAGACTACGAGCAGTACTTC.

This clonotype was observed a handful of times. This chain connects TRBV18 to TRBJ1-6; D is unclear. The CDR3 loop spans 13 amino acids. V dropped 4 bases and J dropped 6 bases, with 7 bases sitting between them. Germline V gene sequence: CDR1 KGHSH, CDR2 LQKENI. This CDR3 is CASSLEFNSPLHF. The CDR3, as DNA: TGTGCCAGCTCACTGGAGTTTAATTCACCCCTCCACTTT.

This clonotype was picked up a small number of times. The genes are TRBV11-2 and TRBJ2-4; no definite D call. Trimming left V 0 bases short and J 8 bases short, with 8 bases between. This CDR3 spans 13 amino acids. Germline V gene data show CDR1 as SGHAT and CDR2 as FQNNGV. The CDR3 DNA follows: TGTGCCAGCAGCTTAGATCGTGGGTACATTCAGTACTTC. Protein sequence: CASSLDRGYIQYF. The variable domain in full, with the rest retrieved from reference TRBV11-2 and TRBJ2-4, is EAGVAQSPRYKIIEKRQSVAFWCNPISGHATLYWYQQILGQGPKLLIQFQNNGVVDDSQLPKDRFSAERLKGVDSTLKIQPAKLEDSAVYLCASSLDRGYIQYFGAGTRLSVL.

CDR3 sequence (DNA): TGCGCCAGCACGGGCCGAAGCGGGGGGTCGTACAATGAGCAGTTCTTC. Its translation is CASTGRSGGSYNEQFF. The rearrangement joins TRBV10-2 to TRBJ2-1; 9 bases fit TRBD2. CDR1 is WSHSY and CDR2 is SAAADI in the germline V gene. After removal of 7 bases from V and 4 bases from J, the junction contained 11 bases not matched to a gene. The CDR3 sequence is 16 residues long.

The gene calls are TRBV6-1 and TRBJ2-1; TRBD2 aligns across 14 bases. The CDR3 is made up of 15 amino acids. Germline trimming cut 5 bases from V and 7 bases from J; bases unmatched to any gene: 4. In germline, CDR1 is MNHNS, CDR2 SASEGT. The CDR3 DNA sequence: TGTGCCAGCAGTACGCGGACTAGCGGGGGGAATGAGCAGTTCTTC. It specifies CASSTRTSGGNEQFF.

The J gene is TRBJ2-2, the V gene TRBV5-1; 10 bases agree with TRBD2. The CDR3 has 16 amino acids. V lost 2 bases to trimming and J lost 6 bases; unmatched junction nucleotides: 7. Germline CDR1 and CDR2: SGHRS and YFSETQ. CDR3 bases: TGCGCCAGCAGCTTAGGTTTCGGACTAGCGGCCGGGGAGCTGTTTTTT. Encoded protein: CASSLGFGLAAGELFF.

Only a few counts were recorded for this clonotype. For the CDR3, the DNA is TGCGCCAGCAGCTTGAGGTTAAACTATGGCTACACCTTC. It yields the protein CASSLRLNYGYTF. This chain joins TRBV5-1 and TRBJ1-2; unclear D gene. Germline assignment: CDR1 SGHRS and CDR2 YFSETQ. The V end lost 1 base, the J end lost 2 bases, and 6 bases lay between the germline ends. The CDR3 is made up of 13 amino acids. Full variable domain (rest looked up from reference TRBV5-1 and TRBJ1-2): KAGVTQTPRYLIKTRGQQVTLSCSPISGHRSVSWYQQTPGQGLQFLFEYFSETQRNKGNFPGRFSGRQFSNSRSEMNVSTLELGDSALYLCASSLRLNYGYTFGSGTRLTVV.

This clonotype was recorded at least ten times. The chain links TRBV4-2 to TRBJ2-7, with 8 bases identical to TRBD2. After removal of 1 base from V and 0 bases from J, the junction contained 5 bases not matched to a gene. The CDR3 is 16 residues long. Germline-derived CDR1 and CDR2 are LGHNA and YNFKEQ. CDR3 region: CASSQAQLADSYEQYF. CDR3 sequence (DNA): TGTGCCAGCAGCCAAGCGCAACTAGCGGACTCCTACGAGCAGTACTTC.

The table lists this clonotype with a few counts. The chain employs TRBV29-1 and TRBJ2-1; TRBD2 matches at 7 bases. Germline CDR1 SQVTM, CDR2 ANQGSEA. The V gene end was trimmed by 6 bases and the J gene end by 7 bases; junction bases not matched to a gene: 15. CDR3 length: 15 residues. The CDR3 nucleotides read TGCAGCGTGCCCCCGACTAGCAGATTAACAAATGAGCAGTTCTTC. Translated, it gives CSVPPTSRLTNEQFF.

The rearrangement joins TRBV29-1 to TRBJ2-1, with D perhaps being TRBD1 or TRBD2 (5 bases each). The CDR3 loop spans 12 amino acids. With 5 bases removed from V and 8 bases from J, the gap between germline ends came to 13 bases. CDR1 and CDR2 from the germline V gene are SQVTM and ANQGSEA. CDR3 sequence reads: CSVLRVGDEQFF. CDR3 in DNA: TGCAGCGTTCTGAGGGTGGGGGATGAGCAGTTCTTC.

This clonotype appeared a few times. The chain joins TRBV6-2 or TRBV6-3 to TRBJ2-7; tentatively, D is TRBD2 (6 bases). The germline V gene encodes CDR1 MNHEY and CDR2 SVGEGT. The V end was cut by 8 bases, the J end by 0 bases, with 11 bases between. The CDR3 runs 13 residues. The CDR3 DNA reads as TGTGCCAGCCCTACTAGCCCCTCCTACGAGCAGTACTTC. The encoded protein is CASPTSPSYEQYF.

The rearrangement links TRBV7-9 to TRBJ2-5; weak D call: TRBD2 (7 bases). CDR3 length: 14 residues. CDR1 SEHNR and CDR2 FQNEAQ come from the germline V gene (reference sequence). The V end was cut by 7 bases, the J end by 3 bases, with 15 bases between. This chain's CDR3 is CASTQGGGEETQYF. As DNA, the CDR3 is TGTGCCAGCACCCAAGGAGGGGGGGAAGAGACCCAGTACTTC.

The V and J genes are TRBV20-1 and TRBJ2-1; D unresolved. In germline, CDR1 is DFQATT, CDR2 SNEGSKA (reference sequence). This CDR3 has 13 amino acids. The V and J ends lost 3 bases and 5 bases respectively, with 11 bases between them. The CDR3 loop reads CSASQLAHNEQFF. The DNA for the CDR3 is TGCAGTGCTAGTCAGCTGGCCCACAATGAGCAGTTCTTC.

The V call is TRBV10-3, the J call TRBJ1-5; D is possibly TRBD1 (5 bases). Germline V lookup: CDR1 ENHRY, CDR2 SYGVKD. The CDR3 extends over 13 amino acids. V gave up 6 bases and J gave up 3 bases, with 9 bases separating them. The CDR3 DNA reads TGTGCCATCAGCGGACATCTCAATCAGCCCCAGCATTTT. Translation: CAISGHLNQPQHF.

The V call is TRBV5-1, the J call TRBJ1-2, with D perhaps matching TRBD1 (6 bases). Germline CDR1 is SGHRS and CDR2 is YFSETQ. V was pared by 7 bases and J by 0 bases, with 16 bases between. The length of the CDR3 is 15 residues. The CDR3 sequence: CASSSGGSANYGYTF. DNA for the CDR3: TGCGCCAGCTCCTCCGGGGGCAGCGCTAACTATGGCTACACCTTC. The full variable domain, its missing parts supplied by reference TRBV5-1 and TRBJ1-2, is KAGVTQTPRYLIKTRGQQVTLSCSPISGHRSVSWYQQTPGQGLQFLFEYFSETQRNKGNFPGRFSGRQFSNSRSEMNVSTLELGDSALYLCASSSGGSANYGYTFGSGTRLTVV.

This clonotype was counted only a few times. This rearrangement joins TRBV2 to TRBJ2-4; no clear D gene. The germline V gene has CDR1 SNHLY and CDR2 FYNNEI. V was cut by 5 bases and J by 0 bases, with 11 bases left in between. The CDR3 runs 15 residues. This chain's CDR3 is CASSPEMLAKNIQYF. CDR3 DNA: TGTGCCAGCAGTCCGGAGATGCTAGCCAAAAACATTCAGTACTTC. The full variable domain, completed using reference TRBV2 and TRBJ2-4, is EPEVTQTPSHQVTQMGQEVILRCVPISNHLYFYWYRQILGQKVEFLVSFYNNEISEKSEIFDDQFSVERPDGSNFTLKIRSTKLEDSAMYFCASSPEMLAKNIQYFGAGTRLSVL.

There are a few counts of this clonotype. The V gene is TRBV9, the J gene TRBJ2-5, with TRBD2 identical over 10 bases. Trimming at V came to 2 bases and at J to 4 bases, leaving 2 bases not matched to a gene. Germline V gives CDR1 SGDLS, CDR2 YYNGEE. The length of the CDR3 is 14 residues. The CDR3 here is CASSVLAGAETQYF. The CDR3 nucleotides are TGTGCCAGCAGCGTTCTAGCGGGAGCAGAGACCCAGTACTTC. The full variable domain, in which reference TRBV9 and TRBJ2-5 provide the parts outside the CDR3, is DSGVTQTPKHLITATGQRVTLRCSPRSGDLSVYWYQQSLDQGLQFLIQYYNGEERAKGNILERFSAQQFPDLHSELNLSSLELGDSALYFCASSVLAGAETQYFGPGTRLLVL.

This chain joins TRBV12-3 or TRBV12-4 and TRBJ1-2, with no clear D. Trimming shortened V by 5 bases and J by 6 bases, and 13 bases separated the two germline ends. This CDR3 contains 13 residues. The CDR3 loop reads CASSVKVEDGYTF. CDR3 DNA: TGTGCCAGCAGTGTAAAGGTCGAGGATGGCTACACCTTC.

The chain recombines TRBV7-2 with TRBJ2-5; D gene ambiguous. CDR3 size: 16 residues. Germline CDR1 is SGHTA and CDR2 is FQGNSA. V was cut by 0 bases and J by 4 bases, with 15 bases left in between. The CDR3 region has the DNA TGTGCCAGCAGCTTAGCGCGAGGATTCCCCCCAGAGACCCAGTACTTC. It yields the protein CASSLARGFPPETQYF. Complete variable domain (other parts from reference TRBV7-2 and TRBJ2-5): GAGVSQSPSNKVTEKGKDVELRCDPISGHTALYWYRQSLGQGLEFLIYFQGNSAPDKSGLPSDRFSAERTGGSVSTLTIQRTQQEDSAVYLCASSLARGFPPETQYFGPGTRLLVL.

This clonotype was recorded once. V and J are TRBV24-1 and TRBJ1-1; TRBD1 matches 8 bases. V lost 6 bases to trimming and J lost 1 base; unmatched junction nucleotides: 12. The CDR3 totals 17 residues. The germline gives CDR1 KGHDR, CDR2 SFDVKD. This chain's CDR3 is CATSRGTGQGGNTEAFF. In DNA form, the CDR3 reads TGTGCCACCAGTAGAGGGACTGGACAGGGCGGGAACACTGAAGCTTTCTTT.

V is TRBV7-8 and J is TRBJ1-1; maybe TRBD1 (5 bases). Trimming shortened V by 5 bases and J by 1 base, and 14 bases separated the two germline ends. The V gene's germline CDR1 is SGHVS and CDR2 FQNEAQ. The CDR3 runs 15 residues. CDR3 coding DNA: TGTGCCAGCAGCCCTCGGACCGGGACGAACACTGAAGCTTTCTTT. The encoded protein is CASSPRTGTNTEAFF.

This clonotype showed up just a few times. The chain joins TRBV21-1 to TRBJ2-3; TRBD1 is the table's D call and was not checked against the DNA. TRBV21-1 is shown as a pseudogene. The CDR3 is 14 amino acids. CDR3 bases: TGTGCCAGCACCCGGACCGAGCAGTCGGATACGCAGTATTTT. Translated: CASTRTEQSDTQYF.